A single sample gave rise to the 10 T cell receptor beta chains below, sequenced in a study of radiotherapy plus CTLA-4 blockade in lung cancer. Libraries were prepared by immunoSEQ multiplex PCR; TCRdb keeps only in-frame clonotypes and omits some of them. In the table there are some 40,000 clones, 60% to 80% of which are singletons. Sequencing used peripheral blood, obtained from a patient treated with radiotherapy plus ipilimumab. All receptors derive from a human donor with non-small cell lung cancer that progressed on radiotherapy plus ipilimumab.

This clone was counted a few times. The chain links TRBV6-1 to TRBJ1-1; 8 bases align to TRBD1. The ends lost 8 bases at V and 0 bases at J; junction bases unmatched: 5. Germline V gives CDR1 MNHNS, CDR2 SASEGT. This CDR3 has 14 residues. Written as DNA, the CDR3 is TGTGCCAGCGGTAGGGACAGGATGAACACTGAAGCTTTCTTT. Translating gives CASGRDRMNTEAFF.

The chain joins TRBV25-1 to TRBJ1-4; 8 nucleotides line up with TRBD1. The CDR3 totals 15 residues. The V segment lost 8 bases and the J segment 6 bases; nucleotides outside the gene matches: 11. Looked up from germline, CDR1 is MGHDK and CDR2 is SYGVNS. The CDR3 nucleotides read TGTGCCAGCGGTTATGACAGGGGAGGGCATGAAAAACTGTTTTTT. Amino acids: CASGYDRGGHEKLFF.

On this clone itself: Other DNA sequences in the same sample also yield this CDR3. This chain joins TRBV5-4 and TRBJ1-1; 9 bases match TRBD1. Germline V lookup: CDR1 SGHNT, CDR2 YYREEE (reference sequence). The J segment lost 1 base and the V segment lost 4 bases, leaving 2 bases of the junction unmatched. The CDR3 is 14 residues long. Written as DNA, the CDR3 is TGTGCCAGCAGCCCGGGACAGGGGAACACTGAAGCTTTCTTT. It codes for CASSPGQGNTEAFF.

On this clone itself: At one end the junction does not follow the germline gene, possibly because of a read error. The genes are TRBV10-1 and TRBJ2-4, with D possibly TRBD2 on 6 matching bases. The germline V gene encodes CDR1 WNHNN and CDR2 SYGVQD (reference sequence). The CDR3 contains 12 residues. The CDR3 bases are TGCGCCAGCAGTGAGTCCCAAGGGACTTTAAACTTC. Translated, it gives CASSESQGTLNF.

The J gene is TRBJ1-1, the V gene TRBV19; D might be TRBD1 (6 bases). Germline V gene lookup returns CDR1 LNHDA and CDR2 SQIVND (reference sequence). There are 17 residues in the CDR3. Trimming took 5 bases from V and 3 from J, leaving 22 bases between them. In DNA form, the CDR3 reads TGTGCCAGTAGTCCCCGGGACATCGGGAAGGCGGACACTGAAGCTTTCTTT. It specifies CASSPRDIGKADTEAFF.

This clone was seen a few times. The chain recombines TRBV7-3 with TRBJ1-1; possible D gene TRBD1, 6 bases. The CDR3 totals 14 residues. V shed 5 bases and J shed 1 base, with 11 bases lying between them. Germline V CDR1 and CDR2: SGHTA, FQGTGA. The DNA for the CDR3 is TGTGCCAGCAGCCGTACAGGGCAGAACACTGAAGCTTTCTTT. Its translation: CASSRTGQNTEAFF.

This clone has a single count. This rearrangement joins TRBV5-5 to TRBJ1-4; 11 bases match TRBD1. CDR3 length: 19 amino acids. The ends lost 4 bases at V and 4 bases at J; junction bases unmatched: 15. The germline gives CDR1 SGHKS, CDR2 YYEKEE (reference sequence). The CDR3 region is CASSPAPGQGVGGNEKLFF. CDR3 coding DNA: TGTGCCAGCAGCCCTGCCCCGGGACAGGGGGTCGGGGGTAATGAAAAACTGTTTTTT.

V usage is TRBV2 and J usage is TRBJ2-2; 8 bases line up with TRBD1. Trimming at V came to 2 bases and at J to 4 bases, leaving 6 bases not matched to a gene. The CDR3 is made up of 16 amino acids. Germline V CDR1 and CDR2: SNHLY, FYNNEI. CDR3 nucleotide sequence: TGTGCCAGCAGTGAATGGCAGGGGGCCGGCACCGGGGAGCTGTTTTTT. This sequence encodes CASSEWQGAGTGELFF.

This clone was seen more than once but under ten times. The chain joins TRBV5-1 to TRBJ2-2; 9 positions agree with TRBD2. The CDR3 spans 16 residues. From germline, CDR1 is SGHRS and CDR2 YFSETQ. V shed 3 bases and J 4 bases; nucleotides not matched to a gene: 7. The CDR3 loop reads CASSYGGGAVTGELFF. CDR3 in DNA: TGCGCCAGCAGCTACGGCGGGGGGGCTGTCACCGGGGAGCTGTTTTTT.

V and J are TRBV10-1 and TRBJ2-2, with a weak D call TRBD2 (6 bases). The ends were cut back, 3 bases at V and 5 bases at J, with 10 bases in the middle. The germline V gene encodes CDR1 WNHNN and CDR2 SYGVQD (reference sequence). The CDR3 covers 14 residues. The CDR3 loop is CASSEGAGTGELFF. CDR3 in DNA: TGCGCCAGCAGTGAAGGGGCGGGAACCGGGGAGCTGTTTTTT.